This paragraph covers one T cell receptor beta chain sequence. Its antigen is currently not known. One base away there is no much larger clone; base qualities are not given. This entry belongs to a study of blood T cell repertoires in COVID-19 (dated by TCRdb to the early 2020s). Study-level background: Samples covering the acute and convalescent phases of COVID-19 were provided by collaborators in the United States, Italy and Spain. A freely available public database, intended as a resource for researchers studying the immune response to SARS-CoV-2, is where the repertoires were released. The dataset comprised deeply sampled blood TCRbeta repertoires from subjects exposed to, actively infected with, or recovered from COVID-19. The material from the prospective study consisted of cDNA or gDNA derived from T cells, B-cell-depleted T cells, or PBMCs. Where available, HLA class I and class II types were obtained from metadata supplied by the sample provider rather than from assay-based typing. A de-identified subject ID, COVID-19 status, age in years and sex were almost always included in the sample metadata. The samples were drawn from the first 160 participants of the ongoing ImmuneRACE study and from 950 to 1,500 subjects provided by 6 global collaborators.

Participants in the prospective study were enrolled through a virtual design, were aged about 18 to 90 years, and lived in approximately 25 United States geographic areas. To assign participants to cohorts, the prospective study relied on clinical history that participants themselves reported in a screening survey and a study questionnaire. Exposed participants had been in contact, within 2 weeks of entering the study, with a person who had a PCR-confirmed or clinician-diagnosed case of COVID-19. Each participant in the prospective study had whole blood, serum and a nasopharyngeal or oropharyngeal swab collected by mobile phlebotomists. Participants in the prospective study had the option to provide additional blood draws and questionnaires over an approximately two-month period. Blood samples from the prospective study were shipped frozen or at room temperature prior to DNA extraction. The germline V gene sets CDR1 to SGHVS and CDR2 to FNYEAQ. The junction shows trimming of 5 bases on V and 9 bases on J, and the gene matches do not reach 7 bases of it. The CDR3 covers 13 residues, taking in both the cysteine and the phenylalanine. The sequence is cut down to CDR3 DNA, 39 bases in frame from base 1.

The research as a whole found: The amount of clinical and demographic metadata varied by source and participant and was provided uncurated.

The immunoSEQ Assay, a bias-controlled multiplex PCR, was used to amplify TCRbeta CDR3 regions from genomic DNA. In the original analysis: Within the assay, amplification of reference gene primers was used to estimate how many nucleated cells each sample contained. Sequence reads were collapsed and filtered to measure the absolute abundance of every unique TCRbeta CDR3 rearrangement. For each sample, productive Simpson clonality was calculated by taking the square root of Simpson's diversity index across productive rearrangements. TCRdb mirrors the immuneACCESS table, restricted to in-frame sequences. Some clones are absent from its copies; in checked studies, under half trace to an unresolved V gene, and the reason for the others is unknown. The DNA gave D and trimming, while V, J and clone size come from that table. The sample contains 200,000 to 250,000 clones, 80% to 90% of them found a single time. The top ten clonotypes cover about 3.5% of the sample.

Sequencing used PBMCs or T cells enriched from blood (not recorded which). The chain was built from TRBV7-6 and TRBJ2-3, with 8 bases matching TRBD2. The TCR was taken from a woman in her thirties who had been exposed to COVID-19. The CDR3 region has the sequence CASSPGGVGTQYF. DNA sequence: TGTGCCAGCAGCCCCGGGGGGGTAGGGACGCAGTATTTT. Reference TRBV7-6 and TRBJ2-3 genes cover what lies past the CDR3, so the full variable domain is GAGVSQSPRYKVTKRGQDVALRCDPISGHVSLYWYRQALGQGPEFLTYFNYEAQQDKSGLPNDRFSAERPEGSISTLTIQRTEQRDSAMYRCASSPGGVGTQYFGPGTRLTVL.